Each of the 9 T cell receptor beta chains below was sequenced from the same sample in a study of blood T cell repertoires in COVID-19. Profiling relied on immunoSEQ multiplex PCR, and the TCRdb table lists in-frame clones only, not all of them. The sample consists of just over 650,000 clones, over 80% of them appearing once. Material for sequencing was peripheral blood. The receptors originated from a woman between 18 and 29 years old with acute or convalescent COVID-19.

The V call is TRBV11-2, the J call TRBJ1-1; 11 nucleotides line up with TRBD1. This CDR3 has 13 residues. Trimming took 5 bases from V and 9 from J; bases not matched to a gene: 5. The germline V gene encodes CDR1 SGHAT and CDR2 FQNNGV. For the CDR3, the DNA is TGTGCCAGCAGCCCCCGGACAGGGGGCAAAGCTTTCTTT. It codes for CASSPRTGGKAFF.

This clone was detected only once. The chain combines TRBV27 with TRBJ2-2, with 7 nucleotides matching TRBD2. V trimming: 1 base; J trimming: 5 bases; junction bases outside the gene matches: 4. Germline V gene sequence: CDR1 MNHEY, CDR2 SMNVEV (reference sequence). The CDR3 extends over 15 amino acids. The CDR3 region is CASSLWGGQTGELFF. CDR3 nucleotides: TGTGCCAGCAGTTTATGGGGAGGGCAGACCGGGGAGCTGTTTTTT.

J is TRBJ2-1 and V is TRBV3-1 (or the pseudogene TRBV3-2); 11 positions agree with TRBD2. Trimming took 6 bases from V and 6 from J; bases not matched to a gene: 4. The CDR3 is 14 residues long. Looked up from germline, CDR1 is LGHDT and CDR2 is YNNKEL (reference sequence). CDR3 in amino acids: CASRIAGGRNEQFF. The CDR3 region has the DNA TGTGCCAGCAGAATAGCGGGGGGGCGCAATGAGCAGTTCTTC.

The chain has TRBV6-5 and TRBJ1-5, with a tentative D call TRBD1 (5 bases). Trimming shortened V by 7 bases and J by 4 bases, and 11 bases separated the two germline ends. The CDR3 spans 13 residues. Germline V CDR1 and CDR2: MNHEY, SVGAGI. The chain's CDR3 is CASNPGGNQPQHF. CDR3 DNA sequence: TGTGCCAGCAACCCGGGGGGAAATCAGCCCCAGCATTTT.

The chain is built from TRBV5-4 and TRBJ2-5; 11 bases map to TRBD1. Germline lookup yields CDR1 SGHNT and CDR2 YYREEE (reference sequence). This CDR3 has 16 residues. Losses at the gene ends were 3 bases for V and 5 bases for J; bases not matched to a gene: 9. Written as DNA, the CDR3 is TGTGCCAGCAGCTCGCCACCGGGACAGGGGGAGGAGACCCAGTACTTC. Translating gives CASSSPPGQGEETQYF.

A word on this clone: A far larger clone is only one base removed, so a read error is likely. In nucleotides, the CDR3 is TGTGCCAGCAGCGTACAGGGAACCGGGGAGCTGTTTTTT. Its translation: CASSVQGTGELFF. The chain is built from TRBV9 and TRBJ2-2, with D tentatively TRBD1 (5 bases). V was clipped by 1 base and J by 5 bases, with 6 bases between them. Looked up from germline, CDR1 is SGDLS and CDR2 is YYNGEE. CDR3 size: 13 residues. Drawing the rest from reference TRBV9 and TRBJ2-2, the complete variable domain is DSGVTQTPKHLITATGQRVTLRCSPRSGDLSVYWYQQSLDQGLQFLIQYYNGEERAKGNILERFSAQQFPDLHSELNLSSLELGDSALYFCASSVQGTGELFFGEGSRLTVL.

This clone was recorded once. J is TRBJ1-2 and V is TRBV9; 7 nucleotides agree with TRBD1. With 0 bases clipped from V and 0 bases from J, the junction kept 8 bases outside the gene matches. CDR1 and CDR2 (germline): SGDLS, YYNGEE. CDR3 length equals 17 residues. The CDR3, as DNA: TGTGCCAGCAGCGTAGGGGGACAGCCCTCTTCTAACTATGGCTACACCTTC. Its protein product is CASSVGGQPSSNYGYTF.

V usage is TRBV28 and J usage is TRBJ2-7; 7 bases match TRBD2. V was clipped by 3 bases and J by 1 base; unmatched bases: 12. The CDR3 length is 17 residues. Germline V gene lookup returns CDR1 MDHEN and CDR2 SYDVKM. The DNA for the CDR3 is TGTGCCAGCAGTTTCTCCACTGGGGGGGTAGGGTCCTACGAGCAGTACTTC. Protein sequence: CASSFSTGGVGSYEQYF.

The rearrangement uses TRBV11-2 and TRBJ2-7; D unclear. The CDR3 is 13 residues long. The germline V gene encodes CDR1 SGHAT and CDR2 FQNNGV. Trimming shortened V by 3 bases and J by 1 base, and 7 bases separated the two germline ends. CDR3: CASSFIYSYEQYF. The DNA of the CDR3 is TGTGCCAGCAGCTTTATATATTCCTACGAGCAGTACTTC.